The 12 T cell receptor beta chains below all came from one sample that was sequenced in a study of blood T cell repertoires in COVID-19. This table comes from immunoSEQ multiplex PCR, and its TCRdb copy is limited to in-frame clones, with some not included. Of fewer than 150,000 clones in the sample, approximately 88% were seen once. Sequenced sample: peripheral blood. The receptors here all came from a woman between 25 and 40 years old who had recovered from COVID-19.

This chain joins TRBV7-8 and TRBJ1-3, with TRBD1 identical over 8 bases. CDR1 and CDR2 from the germline V gene are SGHVS and FQNEAQ. This CDR3 region has 15 residues. V gave up 2 bases and J gave up 5 bases; unmatched junction bases: 5. CDR3 coding DNA: TGTGCCAGCAGCTTAACTAGGGACAGGAGAAACACCATATATTTT. Amino acid sequence: CASSLTRDRRNTIYF.

This clone was observed a few times. The chain uses TRBV29-1 and TRBJ2-7; TRBD2 matches 7 bases. V lost 1 base and J lost 7; bases outside the gene matches: 10. CDR3 length equals 14 residues. CDR1 and CDR2 from the germline V gene are SQVTM and ANQGSEA. CDR3 bases: TGCAGCGTTGAAGGGTTCTCTAGCGGTGTTGAGCAGTACTTC. It translates to CSVEGFSSGVEQYF.

The table lists this clone with a count of one. The J gene is TRBJ1-1, the V gene TRBV5-4; perhaps TRBD1 as D (6 bases). In germline, CDR1 is SGHNT, CDR2 YYREEE (reference sequence). V lost 0 bases and J lost 0, with 21 bases in between. This CDR3 is 19 amino acids long. DNA for the CDR3: TGTGCCAGCAGCTTGGTAGGTTGGGGCAGGGGCTCCCTGAACACTGAAGCTTTCTTT. Its translation is CASSLVGWGRGSLNTEAFF. Full variable domain (outside the CDR3, taken from reference TRBV5-4 and TRBJ1-1): ETGVTQSPTHLIKTRGQQVTLRCSSQSGHNTVSWYQQALGQGPQFIFQYYREEENGRGNFPPRFSGLQFPNYSSELNVNALELDDSALYLCASSLVGWGRGSLNTEAFFGQGTRLTVV.

The gene calls are TRBV19 and TRBJ2-6; 16 nucleotides agree with TRBD2. Germline CDR1 reads LNHDA; CDR2 reads SQIVND (reference sequence). This CDR3 region has 19 residues. V shed 9 bases and J 5 bases; nucleotides not matched to a gene: 13. Here the CDR3 reads CASTPGLAGGELRANVLTF. DNA for the CDR3: TGTGCCAGCACCCCGGGACTAGCGGGAGGGGAACTAAGGGCCAACGTCCTGACTTTC.

This chain links TRBV3-1 (or the pseudogene TRBV3-2) with TRBJ2-7; D may be TRBD2 (6 bases). From germline, CDR1 is LGHDT and CDR2 YNNKEL (reference sequence). V lost 0 bases and J 9 bases, leaving 12 bases between the germline ends. The CDR3 extends over 13 amino acids. CDR3 DNA: TGTGCCAGCAGCCAAGATGGGAGGCACGGGCAGTACTTC. Encoded protein: CASSQDGRHGQYF.

V gene TRBV6-5 combines with J gene TRBJ2-1; 9 bases fit TRBD2. Germline CDR1 is MNHEY and CDR2 is SVGAGI. With 6 bases clipped from V and 5 bases from J, the junction kept 8 bases outside the gene matches. The CDR3 length is 15 residues. The CDR3: CASSPFSGRNNEQFF. CDR3 DNA: TGTGCCAGCAGCCCCTTTAGCGGGAGAAACAATGAGCAGTTCTTC.

This clone has only a few counts. The chain has TRBV3-1 (or the pseudogene TRBV3-2) and TRBJ2-1; TRBD2 matches at 10 bases. V lost 0 bases to trimming and J lost 7 bases; unmatched junction nucleotides: 12. There are 18 residues in the CDR3. Germline values: CDR1 LGHDT, CDR2 YNNKEL (reference sequence). The CDR3 DNA sequence: TGTGCCAGCAGCCAAGACCCCGGGACTAGCGCCTTGCGTAATGAGCAGTTCTTC. It is translated as CASSQDPGTSALRNEQFF.

This chain's CDR3 is CASSSRGPLHF. The CDR3 DNA sequence: TGTGCCAGCAGTTCCAGGGGGCCCCTCCACTTT. The chain joins TRBV27 to TRBJ1-6, with TRBD1 matching over 7 bases. The CDR3 covers 11 residues. Germline CDR1 and CDR2: MNHEY and SMNVEV (reference sequence). Trimming at V came to 4 bases and at J to 13 bases, leaving 1 base not matched to a gene.

This clone was seen only once. J is TRBJ2-2 and V is TRBV7-9, with 7 bases lining up with TRBD2. The trim removed 4 bases at V and 9 bases at J, leaving 8 bases unmatched. The V gene's germline CDR1 is SEHNR and CDR2 FQNEAQ (reference sequence). CDR3 length equals 14 residues. The CDR3 is CASSSTSAIWELFF. The CDR3 DNA reads TGTGCCAGCAGCTCAACTAGCGCAATCTGGGAGCTGTTTTTT.

This sequence joins TRBV6-5 and TRBJ2-7; 9 positions match TRBD2. CDR1 MNHEY and CDR2 SVGAGI come from the germline V gene. The trim removed 0 bases at V and 4 bases at J, leaving 7 bases unmatched. The CDR3 contains 16 residues. CDR3 sequence reads: CASSYSGGLAGYEQYF. The CDR3 DNA follows: TGTGCCAGCAGTTACTCGGGCGGCCTAGCGGGGTACGAGCAGTACTTC.

The CDR3 DNA follows: TGTGCCAGCAGCCAAGCCGGGACTAGCGGGAGTGGGGCGCAAGAGACCCAGTACTTC. Translated, it gives CASSQAGTSGSGAQETQYF. The chain carries TRBV4-2 and TRBJ2-5; TRBD2 matches 14 bases. Per germline, CDR1 LGHNA and CDR2 YNFKEQ. The CDR3 totals 19 residues. Germline trimming cut 1 base from V and 2 bases from J; bases unmatched to any gene: 9.

This clone was counted once. V and J are TRBV4-1 and TRBJ1-5; 9 nucleotides line up with TRBD1. V shed 0 bases and J 7 bases; nucleotides not matched to a gene: 7. Germline assignment: CDR1 MGHRA and CDR2 YSYEKL. CDR3 length equals 16 residues. The CDR3 region has the DNA TGCGCCAGCAGCCAAGAGTGGGGACAGGGCGGCCAGCCCCAGCATTTT. It is translated as CASSQEWGQGGQPQHF.